What follows are 10 T cell receptor beta chains derived from one specimen sequenced in a study of cytotoxic CD8 clonotypes in ibrutinib-treated CLL. The protocol was immunoSEQ multiplex PCR, while the TCRdb copy is restricted to in-frame clones and leaves out a portion. Among approximately 130,000 clones listed, about 85% were seen once. The sample consisted of PBMCs, taken after 24 months of ibrutinib treatment. These TCRs come from a human donor with chronic lymphocytic leukemia.

The genes are TRBV19 and TRBJ2-4, with 11 bases that match TRBD2. This CDR3 contains 16 residues. Germline CDR1 LNHDA, CDR2 SQIVND (reference sequence). V shed 8 bases, J shed 0 bases, and the junction held 6 bases outside the gene matches. CDR3 protein: CASHGTSGLAKNIQYF. The CDR3, as DNA: TGTGCCAGTCACGGGACTAGCGGTCTAGCCAAAAACATTCAGTACTTC.

The chain couples TRBV28 to TRBJ1-2, with D perhaps matching TRBD1 (5 bases). Between the trimmed V and J ends, which lost 4 bases and 0 bases, there was a span of 21 bases. The CDR3 consists of 18 residues. Germline V gene data show CDR1 as MDHEN and CDR2 as SYDVKM. The CDR3 loop is CASSSSGGASLANYGYTF. The CDR3 nucleotides are TGTGCCAGCAGTTCCTCGGGTGGGGCCAGCTTAGCTAACTATGGCTACACCTTC.

The V call is TRBV10-1, the J call TRBJ2-7; TRBD1 agrees at 9 bases. Germline values: CDR1 WNHNN, CDR2 SYGVQD (reference sequence). The CDR3 consists of 15 residues. Trimming cost V 6 bases and J 4 bases; bases outside gene matches: 10. CDR3 DNA sequence: TGCGCCAGCAGCTCGGGACAGGGTTTTTCATACGAGCAGTACTTC. This sequence encodes CASSSGQGFSYEQYF.

This clone has more than one count but fewer than ten. A junction end diverges from the germline sequence, so it may reflect a read error. V is TRBV19 and J is TRBJ1-2; D unclear. The germline V gene encodes CDR1 LNHDA and CDR2 SQIVND (reference sequence). This CDR3 region has 11 residues. CDR3 in DNA: TGTGCCAGCAGTAGGGCTAGTGGCTACACCTTC. Its protein is CASSRASGYTF.

The chain is built from TRBV12-2 and TRBJ1-4. TRBV12-2 is termed a pseudogene. CDR3 length equals 15 residues. For the CDR3, the DNA is TGTGCAAGTCGCGCACGACTTTCAACTAATGAAAAACTGTTTTTT. It specifies CASRARLSTNEKLFF.

This chain connects TRBV7-2 to TRBJ1-2; a possible D gene is TRBD1 (5 bases). Between the trimmed V and J ends, which lost 1 base and 4 bases, there was a span of 7 bases. The CDR3 spans 13 residues. Germline V CDR1 and CDR2: SGHTA, FQGNSA. CDR3 nucleotide sequence: TGTGCCAGCAGCTTAGGGGGGGTCTATGGCTACACCTTC. Protein sequence: CASSLGGVYGYTF.

The gene calls are TRBV7-2 and TRBJ2-1; TRBD2 matches at 11 bases. Trimming cost V 2 bases and J 0 bases; bases outside gene matches: 9. The CDR3 extends over 19 amino acids. Germline values: CDR1 SGHTA, CDR2 FQGNSA. CDR3 region: CASSLWASGGRSSYNEQFF. The CDR3 DNA reads TGTGCCAGCAGCTTATGGGCTAGCGGGGGGCGGAGCTCCTACAATGAGCAGTTCTTC.

The chain links TRBV7-2 to TRBJ2-7, with D tentatively TRBD1 (5 bases). V was trimmed by 5 bases and J by 2 bases, leaving 13 bases between them. The length of the CDR3 is 14 residues. The V gene's germline CDR1 is SGHTA and CDR2 FQGNSA. CDR3 in amino acids: CASSLGLTAYEQYF. CDR3 coding DNA: TGTGCCAGCAGCCTAGGGTTGACAGCCTACGAGCAGTACTTC. The variable domain in full, completed from reference TRBV7-2 and TRBJ2-7, reads GAGVSQSPSNKVTEKGKDVELRCDPISGHTALYWYRQSLGQGLEFLIYFQGNSAPDKSGLPSDRFSAERTGGSVSTLTIQRTQQEDSAVYLCASSLGLTAYEQYFGPGTRLTVT.

The chain couples TRBV6-5 to TRBJ2-6; D unresolved. This CDR3 has 15 amino acids. From germline, CDR1 is MNHEY and CDR2 SVGAGI. Trimming left V 8 bases short and J 0 bases short, with 11 bases between. The CDR3 here is CASRLGSSGANVLTF. The CDR3, as DNA: TGTGCCAGCCGACTGGGGTCCTCTGGGGCCAACGTCCTGACTTTC.

The genes are TRBV7-2 and TRBJ1-1, with a weak D call TRBD1 (6 bases). Germline V gives CDR1 SGHTA, CDR2 FQGNSA. This CDR3 comprises 14 residues. The V end was cut by 4 bases, the J end by 4 bases, with 13 bases between. The CDR3, as DNA: TGTGCCAGCAGCTGGCAGGGGCGGGCCACTGAAGCTTTCTTT. Translated: CASSWQGRATEAFF.